This T cell receptor beta chain was recorded in a study of CD8+ T cells in alopecia areata. The treatment here: oral pan-JAK inhibitor, 5-10 mg twice daily. Individuals with alopecia areata gave both lesional scalp punch biopsies and peripheral blood for collection. Whole-study findings and limits: Treatment with tofacitinib significantly lowered scalp clonality and reduced expanded CD8+ clones among the top 100. A large proportion of expanded lesional clones were detected persisting in scalp and blood during tofacitinib. Scalp specimens additionally yield sequences from normal skin's resident alphabeta T cells.

With respect to this clone: What it recognizes is unknown.

The sequencing template was cDNA reverse transcribed from extracted RNA. Measured with immunoSEQ multiplex PCR; TCRdb has only the in-frame clones, and not every one. This table holds about 210,000 clones, approximately 38% found once. Trimming took off 2 bases at V and 1 base at J, with 13 bases between the two ends. Germline values: CDR1 MNHNS, CDR2 SASEGT. The CDR3 consists of 16 residues. The receptor was isolated from a human donor with alopecia areata. Here the sequenced sample was CD4+ T cells sorted from blood, taken around week 31, from a patient treated with tofacitinib. The chain recombines TRBV6-1 with TRBJ2-3; D gene ambiguous. CDR3: CASSERDPSGTDTQYF. CDR3 sequence (DNA): TGTGCCAGCAGTGAACGAGACCCATCGGGCACAGATACGCAGTATTTT.